Below are 18 T cell receptor beta chains sequenced from a single sample in a study of spatial heterogeneity in lung cancer. TCRdb redid the calling of the 5' RACE reads with MiXCR, one entry per CDR3 protein. The sample carries 45,000 to 55,000 distinct CDR3 sequences, over 4.5% recorded once. Time point indicated: sample taken at primary tumor resection. Whole RNA obtained from tumor, nontumor lung or frozen PBMC underwent sequencing without sorting. The sample was PBMCs, taken at surgery. Every receptor here comes from a male donor with early-stage non-small cell lung cancer.

This clonotype was counted at least ten times. The rearrangement joins TRBV10-3 to TRBJ2-1; 7 nucleotides line up with TRBD2. This CDR3 comprises 15 residues. Trimming at V came to 4 bases and at J to 0 bases, leaving 3 bases not matched to a gene. Germline lookup yields CDR1 ENHRY and CDR2 SYGVKD. The CDR3 protein is CAISGTSSSYNEQFF. CDR3 DNA sequence: TGTGCCATCAGTGGGACTAGTAGCTCCTACAATGAGCAGTTCTTC.

This clonotype was counted many times. The genes are TRBV20-1 and TRBJ2-1, with 7 bases that match TRBD2. J gave up 0 bases and V 5 bases, and 7 bases lay outside the gene matches. Germline CDR1 reads DFQATT; CDR2 reads SNEGSKA (reference sequence). The CDR3 sequence is 15 residues long. The CDR3 sequence is CSAPIAGSSYNEQFF. CDR3 DNA sequence: TGCAGTGCTCCCATAGCGGGTAGCTCCTACAATGAGCAGTTCTTC.

This clonotype appeared many times. This chain joins TRBV12-3 or TRBV12-4 and TRBJ2-5; perhaps D is TRBD1 or TRBD2 (5 bases each). The CDR3 is 14 residues long. V was clipped by 4 bases and J by 5 bases, with 14 bases between them. The CDR3: CASSSRTREETQYF. The CDR3 DNA reads as TGTGCCAGCAGTTCCCGGACAAGGGAGGAGACCCAGTACTTC.

This clonotype was seen at least ten times. The V and J genes are TRBV20-1 and TRBJ1-4, with D tentatively TRBD1 (5 bases). Between the trimmed V and J ends, which lost 6 bases and 7 bases, there was a span of 15 bases. The germline V gene has CDR1 DFQATT and CDR2 SNEGSKA (reference sequence). The CDR3 is 13 amino acids. The CDR3, as DNA: TGCAGTGCGCCGACAGATGGGGCTGAAAAACTGTTTTTT. It is translated as CSAPTDGAEKLFF.

This clonotype was picked up many times. The genes are TRBV7-2 and TRBJ2-1, with 9 bases that match TRBD2. The trim removed 3 bases at V and 3 bases at J, leaving 3 bases unmatched. The CDR3 contains 15 residues. The germline V gene encodes CDR1 SGHTA and CDR2 FQGNSA. In DNA, the CDR3 is TGTGCCAGCAGCTTGGGACTAGCCTACTACAATGAGCAGTTCTTC. Translated, it gives CASSLGLAYYNEQFF.

This clonotype was observed many times. This chain connects TRBV25-1 to TRBJ2-2; possibly TRBD1 for D (5 bases). Germline CDR1 and CDR2: MGHDK and SYGVNS. The V end was cut by 3 bases, the J end by 8 bases, with 10 bases between. This CDR3 comprises 13 residues. The CDR3 DNA follows: TGTGCCAGCAGTGACCAGGGTAGGGGGGAGCTGTTTTTT. Translating gives CASSDQGRGELFF.

This clonotype has at least ten counts. A junction end diverges from the germline sequence, so it may reflect a read error. V usage is TRBV6-2 or TRBV6-3 and J usage is TRBJ2-1; 12 bases match TRBD2. The V gene's germline CDR1 is MNHEY and CDR2 SVGEGT. The CDR3 sequence is 17 residues long. DNA of the CDR3: TGTGTCAGCAGTTACTCTACTAGCGGGAGGAATTACAATGAGCAGTTCTTC. Protein product: CVSSYSTSGRNYNEQFF.

This chain connects TRBV4-1 to TRBJ2-1, with D perhaps TRBD2 (5 bases). This CDR3 is built from 13 residues. Trimming left V 4 bases short and J 9 bases short, with 13 bases between. The germline gives CDR1 MGHRA, CDR2 YSYEKL. CDR3 amino acids: CASSRILVAEQFF. The CDR3 region has the DNA TGCGCCAGCAGCCGGATACTAGTGGCTGAGCAGTTCTTC.

There are many counts of this clonotype. The chain recombines TRBV7-9 with TRBJ2-6; D may be TRBD1 or TRBD2 (5 bases each). The CDR3 spans 19 residues. Trimming shortened V by 0 bases and J by 0 bases, and 15 bases separated the two germline ends. Germline values: CDR1 SEHNR, CDR2 FQNEAQ (reference sequence). CDR3 DNA sequence: TGTGCCAGCAGCTTAGCGAGGGGCCCGACGACCTCTGGGGCCAACGTCCTGACTTTC. Residues: CASSLARGPTTSGANVLTF.

This clonotype was found many times. The chain recombines TRBV5-6 with TRBJ1-2, with D possibly TRBD1 on 5 matching bases. This CDR3 spans 14 amino acids. CDR1 is SGHDT, CDR2 YYEEEE, per germline. Trimming shortened V by 1 base and J by 4 bases, and 11 bases separated the two germline ends. The CDR3 loop reads CASSLRGVAYGYTF. CDR3 coding DNA: TGTGCCAGCAGCTTGCGAGGGGTTGCCTATGGCTACACCTTC.

Many counts were recorded for this clonotype. This sequence joins TRBV27 and TRBJ2-2; 8 bases line up with TRBD1. The germline V gene has CDR1 MNHEY and CDR2 SMNVEV (reference sequence). The CDR3 has 14 amino acids. J gave up 4 bases and V 5 bases, and 3 bases lay outside the gene matches. The CDR3 DNA reads TGTGCCAGCAGTCGACAGGGGACCACCGGGGAGCTGTTTTTT. Translation: CASSRQGTTGELFF.

As for this clonotype: Given a much more abundant clone one base away, this may be a read error. The chain has TRBV6-5 and TRBJ2-7; D may be TRBD1 or TRBD2 (5 bases each). This CDR3 has 13 amino acids. Per the germline V gene, CDR1 is MNHEY and CDR2 is SVGAGI. Trimming took off 8 bases at V and 5 bases at J, with 16 bases between the two ends. DNA for the CDR3: TGTGCCAGCCCCCACGAGGGACCCAACGAGCAGTACTTC. It encodes CASPHEGPNEQYF.

There are many counts of this clonotype. The rearrangement joins TRBV6-2 or TRBV6-3 to TRBJ2-2; the D is unclear. CDR3 length equals 12 residues. Germline V lookup: CDR1 MNHEY, CDR2 SVGEGT. Trimming removed 9 bases at V and 1 base at J, with 6 bases between. This chain's CDR3 is CASKRNTGELFF. DNA of the CDR3: TGTGCCAGTAAGCGGAACACCGGGGAGCTGTTTTTT.

There are many counts of this clonotype. This rearrangement joins TRBV11-2 to TRBJ2-2; D is uncertain. This CDR3 has 18 residues. Trimming shortened V by 4 bases and J by 3 bases, and 21 bases separated the two germline ends. In germline, CDR1 is SGHAT, CDR2 FQNNGV. The CDR3 is CASSYPFLRVVDTGELFF. In DNA form, the CDR3 reads TGTGCCAGCAGCTATCCCTTCCTAAGGGTGGTTGACACCGGGGAGCTGTTTTTT.

The chain carries TRBV4-1 and TRBJ2-1, with 9 bases identical to TRBD2. The CDR3 runs 15 residues. Germline CDR1 reads MGHRA; CDR2 reads YSYEKL. Trimming cost V 1 base and J 9 bases; bases outside gene matches: 7. The CDR3 bases are TGCGCCAGCAGCCAAGTGCCAGCGGGAGGTAGTGAGCAGTTCTTC. This codes for CASSQVPAGGSEQFF.

This clonotype was seen ten or more times. The chain has TRBV19 and TRBJ2-7; D might be TRBD1 (6 bases). The ends were cut back, 4 bases at V and 0 bases at J, with 10 bases in the middle. Germline V gene data show CDR1 as LNHDA and CDR2 as SQIVND (reference sequence). The CDR3 totals 14 residues. CDR3 nucleotide sequence: TGTGCCAGTAGTAACGGACAGTACTCCTACGAGCAGTACTTC. This encodes CASSNGQYSYEQYF.

Many counts were recorded for this clonotype. The V and J genes are TRBV23-1 and TRBJ2-5, with D tentatively TRBD1 (5 bases). TRBV23-1 is an ORF, with its function uncertain. The ends were cut back, 8 bases at V and 2 bases at J, with 18 bases in the middle. The CDR3 spans 15 residues. DNA of the CDR3: TGCGCCAGCTTCAGACTCCCAGACAGACAAGAGACCCAGTACTTC. As protein: CASFRLPDRQETQYF.

On this clonotype: This sequence may be a read error, since a much larger clone differs from it by one base. The chain couples TRBV5-1 to TRBJ2-7; D tentatively fits TRBD1 or TRBD2 (5 bases each). The CDR3 spans 13 residues. Germline V CDR1 and CDR2: SGHRS, YFSETQ. V was trimmed by 7 bases and J by 6 bases, leaving 17 bases between them. The CDR3 loop is CASAFEGLGEQYF. CDR3 in DNA: TGCGCCAGCGCCTTCGAGGGGTTAGGCGAGCAGTACTTC.